The following is a T cell receptor (beta chain) sequence with its context. The target antigen is unknown. This table comes from immunoSEQ multiplex PCR, and its TCRdb copy is limited to in-frame clones, with some not included. The sample has 9,500 to 15,000 clones, over 80% seen once; the top ten hold approximately 15%. The CDR3 is 14 residues long. Per the germline V gene, CDR1 is SGHKS and CDR2 is YYEKEE (reference sequence). V lost 0 bases and J lost 8; bases outside the gene matches: 6. Positively selected by magnetic beads, CD4+ and CD8+ cells were purity-checked by flow cytometry. This sample is part of a study of somatic mutations in cytotoxic T cells in rheumatoid arthritis. General observations from the study: For rheumatoid arthritis patients, CD8+ clonality increased with age, whereas it did not in healthy controls.

The origin of this receptor is an older woman in good health. Input material: CD8+ T cells sorted from blood. The chain joins TRBV5-5 to TRBJ1-2; 8 bases align to TRBD1. CDR3 loop: CASSLGQGPWGYTF. For the CDR3, the DNA is TGTGCCAGCAGCTTGGGACAGGGGCCATGGGGCTACACCTTC.